This TCR beta chain was identified in a study of cytomegalovirus exposure and HLA in healthy donors (TCRdb year 2017). Some background on the complete study: According to a later analysis, one platform produced both the 120 validation repertoires and the 550 to 800 repertoires of the first cohort. The study was designed to test whether signatures of past pathogen exposure could be identified by cataloging public T cell receptors. Along with the approximately 700-subject first cohort, a separate validation cohort of over a hundred different subjects was used. The study combined high-throughput TCR immunosequencing, statistical association of individual TCRs with disease status, and machine learning to predict cytomegalovirus infection status.

The donors were included in the validation cohort of approximately 130 subjects, a group kept apart from the approximately 670-subject first cohort. Libraries were made using the immunoSEQ multiplex PCR assay. From the authors' description of their analysis: A statistical classification framework was built for diagnosing cytomegalovirus status from the catalog of TCR beta chain sequences. Sourced from immuneACCESS, this table was stored by TCRdb with only in-frame sequences that have V and J called. A share of the clones is absent; for the studies checked, an unresolved V gene accounts for under half, and the remainder has no known explanation. V, J and clone size reflect that table, while D and trimming were determined from the DNA. A total of some 120,000 clones appear in this sample, roughly 89% of them only once. Around 3.4% of the sample is in the top ten clones. With regard to this clone: Its antigen remains unidentified. Nothing much larger sits one base from this clone, and base qualities are not available.

The research as a whole found: While some public TCRs were present in many individuals, most TCR sequences turned up only very rarely across donors. The study listed 164 TCR beta chains as associated with cytomegalovirus. All 110 or so repertoires were used to score co-occurrence in the validation cohort in a later analysis, because that analysis had no HLA typing for the cohort. The classifier was reported to diagnose cytomegalovirus status with high specificity and sensitivity in both the original and validation cohorts. It was suggested by the authors that the approach could potentially be generalized to other disease states and immunological phenotypes. A few of the identified cytomegalovirus-associated TCR beta chains were confirmed in vitro to be specific for cytomegalovirus antigens. In a later analysis, TCRs clustered in the first cohort were found to also tend to co-occur in the roughly 120 validation repertoires, with 85% to 95% of cluster scores above 0.

Material: PBMCs. The sequence came from a man aged 30-40 years in good health and CMV-seronegative.

This receptor has the CDR3 CASSTALDRHSDTEAFF. The DNA sequence follows: TGTGCCAGCTCCACCGCCCTCGACAGGCACTCGGACACTGAAGCTTTCTTT. This chain joins TRBV18 to TRBJ1-1; a weak D assignment points to TRBD1 (6 bases agree). The V end loses 6 bases and the J end loses 3 bases, and a stretch of 23 bases separates them. Including the terminal cysteine and phenylalanine, the CDR3 comprises 17 residues. Here the CDR3 DNA is all that survives: 51 bases in frame from base 1. CDR1 and CDR2 were assigned from the germline V gene as KGHSH and LQKENI.